This TCR beta chain was found in a study of early T cells in non-severe SARS-CoV-2 infection. For the study at large: Chains stayed unpaired after sequencing of bulk RNA from unsorted whole blood.

In this sample, this clonotype turned up many times. Attachment of unique molecular identifiers to individual cDNA molecules was performed. MiXCR was run by TCRdb on the 5' RACE reads, yielding one entry per CDR3 protein. The repertoire has more than 65,000 distinct CDR3 sequences, approximately 4.5% of them found once; the top ten carry roughly 3.6%. The germline V and J ends were trimmed by 5 bases and 5 bases, with 10 bases remaining between them. Germline lookup yields CDR1 SGHRS and CDR2 YFSETQ. The CDR3 has 12 amino acids. V is TRBV5-1 and J is TRBJ2-5; D uncertain. Sequences were derived from whole blood, sampled at baseline. This TCR was recovered from an adult who was a healthcare worker with PCR-confirmed SARS-CoV-2 infection or an uninfected control (not recorded which). The donor label of this sample is uncertain. The CDR3 region is CASSPPSETQYF. CDR3 bases: TGCGCCAGCAGTCCCCCCTCGGAGACCCAGTACTTC.